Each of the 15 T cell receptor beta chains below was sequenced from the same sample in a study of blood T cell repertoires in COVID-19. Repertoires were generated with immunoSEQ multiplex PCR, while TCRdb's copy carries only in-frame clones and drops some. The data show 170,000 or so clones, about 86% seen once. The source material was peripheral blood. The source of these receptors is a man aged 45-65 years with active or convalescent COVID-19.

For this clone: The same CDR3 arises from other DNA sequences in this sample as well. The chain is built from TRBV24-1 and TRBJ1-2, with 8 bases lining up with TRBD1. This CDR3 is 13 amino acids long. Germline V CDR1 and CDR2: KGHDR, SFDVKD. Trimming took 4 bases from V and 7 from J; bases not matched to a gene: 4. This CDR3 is CATSEMTGAGYTF. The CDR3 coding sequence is TGTGCCACCAGTGAAATGACAGGGGCTGGCTACACCTTC.

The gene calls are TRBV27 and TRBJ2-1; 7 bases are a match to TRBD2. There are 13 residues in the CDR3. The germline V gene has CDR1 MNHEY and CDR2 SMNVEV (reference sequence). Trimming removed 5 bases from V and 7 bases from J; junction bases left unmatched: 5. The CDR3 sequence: CASSPWTSNEQFF. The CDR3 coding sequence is TGTGCCAGCAGTCCCTGGACTAGTAATGAGCAGTTCTTC.

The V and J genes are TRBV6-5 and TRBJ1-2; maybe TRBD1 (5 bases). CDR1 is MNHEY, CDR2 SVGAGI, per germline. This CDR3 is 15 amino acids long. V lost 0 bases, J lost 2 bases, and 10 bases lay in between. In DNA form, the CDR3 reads TGTGCCAGCAGTTACTCTATGACAGCGAACTATGGCTACACCTTC. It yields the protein CASSYSMTANYGYTF.

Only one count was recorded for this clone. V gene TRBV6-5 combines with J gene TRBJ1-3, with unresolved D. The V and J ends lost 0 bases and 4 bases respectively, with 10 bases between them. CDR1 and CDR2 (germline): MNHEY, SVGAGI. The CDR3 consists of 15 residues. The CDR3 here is CASSYSISAGNTIYF. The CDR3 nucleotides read TGTGCCAGCAGTTACTCGATTAGTGCCGGAAACACCATATATTTT.

CDR3 in DNA: TGTGCCAGTAGTATTTCGGCAGGGAACTATGGCTACACCTTC. Translated, it gives CASSISAGNYGYTF. This chain connects TRBV19 to TRBJ1-2, with a tentative D call TRBD1 (5 bases). V gave up 3 bases and J gave up 2 bases, with 10 bases separating them. The CDR3 consists of 14 residues. Germline CDR1 and CDR2: LNHDA and SQIVND (reference sequence). Complete variable domain (other parts from reference TRBV19 and TRBJ1-2): DGGITQSPKYLFRKEGQNVTLSCEQNLNHDAMYWYRQDPGQGLRLIYYSQIVNDFQKGDIAEGYSVSREKKESFPLTVTSAQKNPTAFYLCASSISAGNYGYTFGSGTRLTVV.

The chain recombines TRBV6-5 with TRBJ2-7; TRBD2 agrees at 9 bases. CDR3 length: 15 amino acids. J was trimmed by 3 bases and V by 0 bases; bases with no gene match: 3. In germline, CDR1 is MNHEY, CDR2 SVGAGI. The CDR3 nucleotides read TGTGCCAGCAGTTACTCGATTAGCGGGGGCTACGAGCAGTACTTC. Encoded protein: CASSYSISGGYEQYF.

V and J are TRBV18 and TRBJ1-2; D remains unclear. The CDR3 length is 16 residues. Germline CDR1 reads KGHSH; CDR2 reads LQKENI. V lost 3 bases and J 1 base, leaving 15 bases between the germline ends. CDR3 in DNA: TGTGCCAGCTCACCCCCACGAGGCGGCAGTAACTATGGCTACACCTTC. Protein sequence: CASSPPRGGSNYGYTF.

The CDR3 region is CASSLETGGGEQFF. Written as DNA, the CDR3 is TGTGCCAGCTCACTTGAGACAGGGGGAGGTGAGCAGTTCTTC. V is TRBV18 and J is TRBJ2-1, with TRBD1 matching over 9 bases. With 4 bases clipped from V and 9 bases from J, the junction kept 7 bases outside the gene matches. This CDR3 spans 14 amino acids. The germline gives CDR1 KGHSH, CDR2 LQKENI.

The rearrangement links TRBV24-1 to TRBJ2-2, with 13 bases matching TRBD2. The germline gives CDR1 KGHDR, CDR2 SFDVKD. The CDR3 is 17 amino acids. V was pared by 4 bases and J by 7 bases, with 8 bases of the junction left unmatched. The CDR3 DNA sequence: TGTGCCACCAGTGACCAACTAGCGGGAGGGAAGGTCGGGGAGCTGTTTTTT. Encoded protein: CATSDQLAGGKVGELFF.

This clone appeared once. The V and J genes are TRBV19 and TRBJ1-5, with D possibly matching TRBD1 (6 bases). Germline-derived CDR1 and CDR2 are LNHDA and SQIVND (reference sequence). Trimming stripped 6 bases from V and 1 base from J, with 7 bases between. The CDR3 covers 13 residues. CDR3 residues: CASSRGSNQPQHF. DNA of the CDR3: TGTGCCAGTAGCAGGGGAAGCAATCAGCCCCAGCATTTT.

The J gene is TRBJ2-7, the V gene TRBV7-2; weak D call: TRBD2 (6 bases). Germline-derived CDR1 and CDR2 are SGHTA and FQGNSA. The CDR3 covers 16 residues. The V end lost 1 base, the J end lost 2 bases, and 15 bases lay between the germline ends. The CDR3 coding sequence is TGTGCCAGCAGCTTAGGTAGCGGCAGAGAGCCCTACGAGCAGTACTTC. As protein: CASSLGSGREPYEQYF.

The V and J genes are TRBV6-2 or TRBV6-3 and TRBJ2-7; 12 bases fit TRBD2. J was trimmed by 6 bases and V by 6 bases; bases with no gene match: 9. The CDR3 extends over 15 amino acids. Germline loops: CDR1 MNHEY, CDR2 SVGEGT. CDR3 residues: CASSRLAGGPVEQYF. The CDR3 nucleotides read TGTGCCAGCAGCCGCCTAGCGGGAGGGCCGGTCGAGCAGTACTTC.

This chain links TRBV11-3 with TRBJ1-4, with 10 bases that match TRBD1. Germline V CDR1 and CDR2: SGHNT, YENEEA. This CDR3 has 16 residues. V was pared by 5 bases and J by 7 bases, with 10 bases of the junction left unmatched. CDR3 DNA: TGTGCCAGCAGCCCCCAGTGGACAGGGGGACTTGAAAAACTGTTTTTT. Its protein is CASSPQWTGGLEKLFF.

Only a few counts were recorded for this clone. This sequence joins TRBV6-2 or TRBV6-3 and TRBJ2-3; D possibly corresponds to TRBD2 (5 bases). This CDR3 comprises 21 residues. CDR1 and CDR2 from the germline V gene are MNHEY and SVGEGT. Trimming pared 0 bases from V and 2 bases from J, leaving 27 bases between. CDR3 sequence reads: CASSYSISLLLFQRNTDTQYF. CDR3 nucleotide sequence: TGTGCCAGCAGTTACTCGATTTCACTCCTACTGTTTCAGCGGAACACAGATACGCAGTATTTT.

The CDR3, as DNA: TGTGCCAGCAGCTCCGGTTACAGGGGAGCTGAAGCTTTCTTT. Its translation: CASSSGYRGAEAFF. The rearrangement links TRBV7-8 to TRBJ1-1, with 7 bases identical to TRBD1. Unmatched junction bases numbered 8, after V lost 4 bases and J lost 6 bases. Germline CDR1 and CDR2: SGHVS and FQNEAQ. The CDR3 has 14 amino acids.